The 12 T cell receptor beta chains presented below share a single source sample, sequenced in a study of blood T cells in healthy people across ages. Together with a sample-barcoded 5' primer, a J-beta primer mix was included in a second PCR lasting roughly 6 to 12 cycles. One entry per CDR3 protein, called by TCRdb with MiXCR from the 5' RACE reads. The sample holds about 1.4 million distinct CDR3 sequences, roughly 59% seen once. The sequenced sample consisted of blood. All receptors come from a man in his late teens or twenties in good health.

The J gene is TRBJ1-2, the V gene TRBV29-1; D is undetermined. In germline, CDR1 is SQVTM, CDR2 ANQGSEA. CDR3 size: 13 residues. Trimming took 6 bases from V and 4 from J, leaving 15 bases between them. The CDR3 nucleotides are TGCAGCGTGGAGCGGGTTGAGAGCTATGGCTACACCTTC. It is translated as CSVERVESYGYTF.

This sequence joins TRBV11-2 and TRBJ2-1, with D tentatively TRBD2 (6 bases). With 5 bases removed from V and 12 bases from J, the gap between germline ends came to 26 bases. The CDR3 sequence is 16 residues long. Germline CDR1 reads SGHAT; CDR2 reads FQNNGV. DNA of the CDR3: TGTGCCAGCAGCCCATGGCTTTCTGTGGATCGGAGGGGGCAGTTCTTC. Protein: CASSPWLSVDRRGQFF.

The CDR3 sequence is CSVDSPDGDTQYF. For the CDR3, the DNA is TGCAGCGTTGACAGCCCAGACGGGGATACGCAGTATTTT. This chain joins TRBV29-1 and TRBJ2-3, with D unclear. V was clipped by 3 bases and J by 6 bases, with 13 bases between them. The CDR3 is 13 amino acids. Germline V gives CDR1 SQVTM, CDR2 ANQGSEA.

V is TRBV5-1 and J is TRBJ2-3, with TRBD2 matching 10 bases. Germline V CDR1 and CDR2: SGHRS, YFSETQ. This CDR3 has 15 residues. V lost 4 bases and J lost 5; bases outside the gene matches: 7. CDR3 DNA: TGCGCCAGCAGCGTGACTAGCGGGCGAAAAGATACGCAGTATTTT. Encoded protein: CASSVTSGRKDTQYF. The entire variable domain, with the rest obtained from reference TRBV5-1 and TRBJ2-3, is as follows: KAGVTQTPRYLIKTRGQQVTLSCSPISGHRSVSWYQQTPGQGLQFLFEYFSETQRNKGNFPGRFSGRQFSNSRSEMNVSTLELGDSALYLCASSVTSGRKDTQYFGPGTRLTVL.

The DNA of the CDR3 is TGTGCCAGCGGGGAAAGCGGGGGGGTCTACGAGCAGTACTTC. It is translated as CASGESGGVYEQYF. V is TRBV6-5 and J is TRBJ2-7, with 10 bases that match TRBD2. The CDR3 contains 14 residues. Germline V gene sequence: CDR1 MNHEY, CDR2 SVGAGI. The ends lost 8 bases at V and 3 bases at J; junction bases unmatched: 7.

This chain links TRBV4-1 with TRBJ2-1, with D possibly TRBD2 on 5 matching bases. The closer fit of TRBJ2-7 to the DNA end suggests the J call may be wrong. The CDR3 runs to 17 residues. From germline, CDR1 is MGHRA and CDR2 YSYEKL. CDR3 amino acids: CASSPYRGLIDYNEQYF. In DNA form, the CDR3 reads TGCGCCAGCAGCCCATACCGGGGTTTAATTGACTACAATGAGCAGTACTTC.

This rearrangement joins TRBV7-2 to TRBJ2-1; the D is unclear. The CDR3 runs to 10 residues. Per the germline V gene, CDR1 is SGHTA and CDR2 is FQGNSA. The V gene lost 5 bases and the J gene lost 9 bases, with 5 bases spanning the gap. CDR3 DNA sequence: TGTGCCAGCAGCATCAGTGAGCAGTTCTTC. Translation gives CASSISEQFF.

The V gene is TRBV10-3, the J gene TRBJ2-4, with 10 nucleotides matching TRBD1. The DNA end is more similar to TRBJ2-7, so the J call may be wrong. Germline-derived CDR1 and CDR2 are ENHRY and SYGVKD. The CDR3 has 15 amino acids. The CDR3 loop reads CAISDRGQGYHEQYF. Written as DNA, the CDR3 is TGTGCCATCAGTGATAGGGGACAGGGGTACCACGAGCAGTACTTC.

In this sample, this clonotype turned up a few times. The CDR3 is CSVQPTVHEQYF. For the CDR3, the DNA is TGCAGCGTGCAACCGACAGTTCACGAGCAGTACTTC. This rearrangement joins TRBV29-1 to TRBJ2-7, with D possibly TRBD1 on 5 matching bases. The CDR3 extends over 12 amino acids. V dropped 6 bases and J dropped 5 bases, with 14 bases sitting between them. Germline V gives CDR1 SQVTM, CDR2 ANQGSEA.

This clonotype was recorded a few times. A read error may explain this, as a much larger clone is one base away. CDR3: CASSPGRLNTEAFF. CDR3 coding DNA: TGTGCCAGCAGCCCGGGACGGCTGAACACTGAAGCTTTCTTT. This rearrangement joins TRBV2 to TRBJ1-1; D possibly corresponds to TRBD1 (5 bases). The CDR3 loop spans 14 amino acids. Germline lookup yields CDR1 SNHLY and CDR2 FYNNEI. V lost 6 bases, J lost 0 bases, and 11 bases lay in between.

The genes are TRBV6-1 and TRBJ2-6; 8 nucleotides match TRBD1. The CDR3 is made up of 17 amino acids. With V trimmed by 6 bases and J by 2 bases, 9 bases remained unmatched. The germline V gene encodes CDR1 MNHNS and CDR2 SASEGT. CDR3 region: CASRLQGARAGANVLTF. CDR3 bases: TGTGCCAGCAGATTGCAGGGGGCGCGAGCTGGGGCCAACGTCCTGACTTTC.

This chain joins TRBV6-5 and TRBJ2-7, with a weak D call TRBD1 (6 bases). Gene TRBJ2-4 matches the end of the DNA better, so the J call may be wrong. CDR1 is MNHEY and CDR2 is SVGAGI in the germline V gene. This CDR3 is 11 amino acids long. This CDR3 reads CASRQGYIQYF. CDR3 nucleotide sequence: TGTGCCAGCAGACAGGGATACATTCAGTACTTC.